This is a list of T cell receptor beta chains from one sample in a study of radiotherapy plus CTLA-4 blockade in lung cancer. This table comes from immunoSEQ multiplex PCR, and its TCRdb copy is limited to in-frame clones, with some not included. The sample lists tens of thousands of clones, 70% to 75% seen once, with roughly 5.1% in the top ten. The sequences come from peripheral blood, collected from a patient treated with radiotherapy plus ipilimumab. These receptors originate from a human donor with non-small cell lung cancer whose response to radiotherapy plus ipilimumab could not be evaluated. CDR3s include the opening cysteine and the closing phenylalanine or tryptophan. A D gene is named only where the DNA matches it firmly. Not every row has a clone size; where given, it reads once, few, many or a size class.

NA,TRBJ1-3,TRBV6-5,NA,TGTGCCAGCAGTTTAATCGGTTCCGGAAACACCATATATTTT,CASSLIGSGNTIYF
NA,TRBJ1-5,TRBV28,few,TGTGCCAGCAGTTCAGGCCTCTTGGGAGCCCAGCATTTT,CASSSGLLGAQHF
TRBD2,TRBJ2-2,TRBV9,NA,TGTGCCAGCAGCTCACGGGGACTAGCGGCCGACACCGGGGAGCTGTTTTTT,CASSSRGLAADTGELFF
TRBD1,TRBJ2-1,TRBV5-1,few,TGCGCCAGCAGCATGGGACAGAAGCAGTTCTTC,CASSMGQKQFF
NA,TRBJ2-1,TRBV10-3,once,TGTGCCATCAGTGAGACAGGGTCAGGCAATGAGCAGTTCTTC,CAISETGSGNEQFF
NA,TRBJ2-5,TRBV5-4,NA,TGTGCCAGCAGCTTGGGACAATCAAAAGAGACCCAGTACTTC,CASSLGQSKETQYF
NA,TRBJ2-5,TRBV2,NA,TGTGCCAGCAGTGAAGACAGTAACAGCCAAGAGACCCAGTACTTC,CASSEDSNSQETQYF
TRBD1,TRBJ1-2,TRBV5-1,few,TGCGCCAGCCAAACCGGGACAGGGGGCTCCTATGGCTACACCTTC,CASQTGTGGSYGYTF
TRBD1,TRBJ1-5,TRBV28,NA,TGTGCAAGTCGACGGGAAAAGGAACAGGGGACAGGATATAGCAATCAGCCCCAGCATTTT,CASRREKEQGTGYSNQPQHF
NA,TRBJ2-7,TRBV14,NA,TGTGCCAGCAGCGTGTCCGGGGGCTCCTACGAGCAGTACTTC,CASSVSGGSYEQYF
NA,TRBJ2-3,TRBV23-1,NA,TGCGCCGGGAGTGGCACAGATACGCAGTATTTT,CAGSGTDTQYF
NA,TRBJ2-3,TRBV27,NA,TGTGCCAGCACCTCTAGCACAGATACGCAGTATTTT,CASTSSTDTQYF
NA,TRBJ2-2,TRBV27,NA,TGTGCCAGCAGTTTATCCAGGGACACCGGGGAGCTGTTTTTT,CASSLSRDTGELFF
TRBD2,TRBJ2-7,TRBV9,NA,TGTGCCAGCAGCGGAGGACTAGCGGGATCCTACGAGCAGTACTTC,CASSGGLAGSYEQYF
NA,TRBJ2-1,TRBV7-2,NA,TGTGCCAGCCTCCGGACTACTGGCGAGCAGTTCTTC,CASLRTTGEQFF
NA,TRBJ2-7,TRBV28,NA,TGTGCCAACAAGACAGGAGGTATCTACGAGCAGTACTTC,CANKTGGIYEQYF
TRBD2,TRBJ2-3,TRBV18,NA,TGTGCCAGCTCACCGGGACTAGGAAACCTCCCAGATACGCAGTATTTT,CASSPGLGNLPDTQYF
TRBD1,TRBJ1-1,TRBV7-9,few,TGTGCCAGCAGCTGGACAGGGAGCACTGAAGCTTTCTTT,CASSWTGSTEAFF
TRBD1,TRBJ2-7,TRBV7-2,NA,TGTGCCAGCAGCCCCAGGACAGGCTCAACCTACGAGCAGTACTTC,CASSPRTGSTYEQYF
NA,TRBJ2-7,TRBV30,once,TGTGCCTGGAGTGTACAGAGTTCCTACGAGCAGTACTTC,CAWSVQSSYEQYF
NA,TRBJ2-7,TRBV29-1,NA,TGCAGCGTTGAAGGGAACAGTAACGAGCAGTACTTC,CSVEGNSNEQYF
TRBD2,TRBJ2-5,TRBV2,NA,TGTGCCAGCAGCGATACCGGGACTAGCGGGAACTTAGGGACCCAGTACTTC,CASSDTGTSGNLGTQYF
NA,TRBJ2-2,TRBV4-1,NA,TGCGCCAGCAGCCACGACAGATCGACCGGGGAGCTGTTTTTT,CASSHDRSTGELFF
TRBD1,TRBJ1-4,TRBV18,NA,TGTGCCAGCTCACCAAGGGAACAGGGGGGTGAAAAACTGTTTTTT,CASSPREQGGEKLFF
NA,TRBJ2-1,TRBV7-2,NA,TGTGCCAGCAGCCATCAGAACAACAATGAGCAGTTCTTC,CASSHQNNNEQFF
NA,TRBJ2-7,TRBV11-2,few,TGTGCCAGCAGCTTAGGATCGGGAACTCTAGGCGAGCAGTACTTC,CASSLGSGTLGEQYF
TRBD2,TRBJ2-1,TRBV29-1,few,TGCAGCGTCGCGTTCCCGGGACTAGGAATCTATGAGCAGTTCTTC,CSVAFPGLGIYEQFF
NA,TRBJ2-7,TRBV30,once,TGTGCCTGGAGCCCCAGGGGTTACGAGCAGTACTTC,CAWSPRGYEQYF
NA,TRBJ2-3,TRBV14,once,TGTGCCAGCAGCCAAGTTAGAGGAGGTGGAACGCAGTATTTT,CASSQVRGGGTQYF
NA,TRBJ2-5,TRBV2,NA,TGTGCCAGCAGTGAACGTACGGGAAAAGAGACCCAGTACTTC,CASSERTGKETQYF
TRBD2,TRBJ2-7,TRBV11-2,NA,TGTGCCAGCAGGGAATCTAGCGGGGGCTACGAGCAGTACTTC,CASRESSGGYEQYF
TRBD1,TRBJ2-3,TRBV5-1,NA,TGCGCCAGCAGCCTTCAGGGGACAGGGGGAACAGATACGCAGTATTTT,CASSLQGTGGTDTQYF
TRBD2,TRBJ2-7,TRBV5-6,NA,TGTGCCAGCAGCACCGGGACTAGCTCCTACGAGCAGTACTTC,CASSTGTSSYEQYF
NA,TRBJ2-3,TRBV2,NA,TGTGCCAGCAGTGAAAGCGCGGCTAGCACAGATACGCAGTATTTT,CASSESAASTDTQYF
NA,TRBJ1-6,TRBV6-5,NA,TGTGCCAGCAGTTACGCGGGGGACAATTCACCCCTCCACTTT,CASSYAGDNSPLHF
TRBD2,TRBJ2-1,TRBV5-6,few,TGTGCCAGCAGCTTAGCGGGAGTGGCCTACAATGAGCAGTTCTTC,CASSLAGVAYNEQFF
NA,TRBJ2-2,TRBV30,few,TGTGCCTGGAGTGTACTTGCGGGCACCGGGGAGCTGTTTTTT,CAWSVLAGTGELFF
TRBD1,TRBJ1-2,TRBV7-8,NA,TGTGCCAGCAGCTCAGACAGGGGAGGCTATGGCTACACCTTC,CASSSDRGGYGYTF